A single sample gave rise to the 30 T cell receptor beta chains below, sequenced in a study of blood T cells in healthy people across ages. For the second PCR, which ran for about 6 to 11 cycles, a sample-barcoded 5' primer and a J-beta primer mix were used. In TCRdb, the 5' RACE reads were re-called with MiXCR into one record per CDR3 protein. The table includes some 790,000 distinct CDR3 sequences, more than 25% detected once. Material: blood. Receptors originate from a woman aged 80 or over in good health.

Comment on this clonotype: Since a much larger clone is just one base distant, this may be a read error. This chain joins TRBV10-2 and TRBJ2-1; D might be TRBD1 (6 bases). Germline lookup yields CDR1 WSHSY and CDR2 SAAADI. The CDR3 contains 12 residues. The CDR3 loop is CARFGTPYEQDF. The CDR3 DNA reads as TGCGCCAGATTCGGGACACCTTACGAGCAGGACTTC.

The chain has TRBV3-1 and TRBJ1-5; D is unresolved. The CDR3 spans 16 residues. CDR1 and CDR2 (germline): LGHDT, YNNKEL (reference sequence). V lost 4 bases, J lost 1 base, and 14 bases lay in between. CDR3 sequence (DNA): TGTGCCAGCAGCCTAGGCATGGGGTCGAGCAATCAGCCCCAGCATTTT. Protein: CASSLGMGSSNQPQHF.

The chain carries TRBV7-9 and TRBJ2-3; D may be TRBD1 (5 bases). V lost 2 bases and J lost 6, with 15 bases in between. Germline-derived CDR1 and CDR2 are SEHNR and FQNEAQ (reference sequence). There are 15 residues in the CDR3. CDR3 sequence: CASSLSNSPGDTQYF. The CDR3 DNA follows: TGTGCCAGCAGCTTATCTAACTCGCCAGGGGATACGCAGTATTTT.

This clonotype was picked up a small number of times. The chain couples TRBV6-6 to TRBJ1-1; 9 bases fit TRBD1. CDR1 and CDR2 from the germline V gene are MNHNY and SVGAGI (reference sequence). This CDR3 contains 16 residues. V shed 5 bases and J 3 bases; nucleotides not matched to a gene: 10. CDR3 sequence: CASSITGGQKDTEAFF. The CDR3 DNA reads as TGTGCCAGCAGTATCACAGGGGGCCAGAAGGACACTGAAGCTTTCTTT.

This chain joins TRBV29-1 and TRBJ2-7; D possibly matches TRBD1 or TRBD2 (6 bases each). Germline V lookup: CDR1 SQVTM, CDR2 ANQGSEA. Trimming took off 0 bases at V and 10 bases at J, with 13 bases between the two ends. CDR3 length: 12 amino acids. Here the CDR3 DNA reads TGCAGCGTTGAAGATGGCCCGGGGGCCCAGTACTTC. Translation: CSVEDGPGAQYF.

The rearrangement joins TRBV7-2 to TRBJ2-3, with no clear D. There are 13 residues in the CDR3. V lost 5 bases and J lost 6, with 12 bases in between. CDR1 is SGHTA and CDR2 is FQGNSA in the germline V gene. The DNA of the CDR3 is TGTGCCAGCAGCCTGTCCCTCGAGGATACGCAGTATTTT. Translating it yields CASSLSLEDTQYF.

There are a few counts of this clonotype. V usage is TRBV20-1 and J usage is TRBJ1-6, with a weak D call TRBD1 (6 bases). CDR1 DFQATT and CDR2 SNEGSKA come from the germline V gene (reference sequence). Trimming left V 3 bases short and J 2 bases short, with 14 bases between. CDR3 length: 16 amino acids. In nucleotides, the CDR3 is TGCAGTGCTAGTGAACAGGGCCCAACCTATAATTCACCCCTCCACTTT. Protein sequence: CSASEQGPTYNSPLHF.

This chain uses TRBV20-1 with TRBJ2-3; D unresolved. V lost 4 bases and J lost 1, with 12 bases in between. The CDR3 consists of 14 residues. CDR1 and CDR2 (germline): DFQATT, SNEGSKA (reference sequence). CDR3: CSATPITGTDTQYF. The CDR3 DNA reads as TGCAGTGCTACCCCCATAACGGGCACAGATACGCAGTATTTT.

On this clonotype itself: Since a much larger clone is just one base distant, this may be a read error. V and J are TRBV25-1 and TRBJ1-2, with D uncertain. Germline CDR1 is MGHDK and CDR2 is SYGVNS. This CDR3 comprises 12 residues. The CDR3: CVSSDWALGYTF. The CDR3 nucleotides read TGTGTCAGCAGTGACTGGGCTCTTGGCTACACCTTC.

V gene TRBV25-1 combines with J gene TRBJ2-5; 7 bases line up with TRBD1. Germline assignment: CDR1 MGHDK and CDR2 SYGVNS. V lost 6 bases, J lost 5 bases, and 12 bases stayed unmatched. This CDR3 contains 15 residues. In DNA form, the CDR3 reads TGTGCCAGCAGCGAGGGGGCGCCGGTAAGGGAGACCCAGTACTTC. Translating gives CASSEGAPVRETQYF. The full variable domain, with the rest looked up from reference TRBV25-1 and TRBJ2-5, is EADIYQTPRYLVIGTGKKITLECSQTMGHDKMYWYQQDPGMELHLIHYSYGVNSTEKGDLSSESTVSRIRTEHFPLTLESARPSHTSQYLCASSEGAPVRETQYFGPGTRLLVL.

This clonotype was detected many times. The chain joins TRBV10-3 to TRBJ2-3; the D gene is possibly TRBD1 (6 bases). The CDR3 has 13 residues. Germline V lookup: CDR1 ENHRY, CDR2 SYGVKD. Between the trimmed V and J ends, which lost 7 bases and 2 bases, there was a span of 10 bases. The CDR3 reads CAITGAATDTQYF. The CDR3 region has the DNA TGTGCCATCACAGGGGCCGCCACAGATACGCAGTATTTT.

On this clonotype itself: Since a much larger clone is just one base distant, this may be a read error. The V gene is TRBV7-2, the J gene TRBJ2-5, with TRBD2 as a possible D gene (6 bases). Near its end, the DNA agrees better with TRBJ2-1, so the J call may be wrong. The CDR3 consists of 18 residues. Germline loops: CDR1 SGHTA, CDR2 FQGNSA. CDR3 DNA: TGTGCCAGCAGCTTTTACCCTTTGGGGACTGCCGGACAAGAGACCCAGTTCTTC. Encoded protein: CASSFYPLGTAGQETQFF.

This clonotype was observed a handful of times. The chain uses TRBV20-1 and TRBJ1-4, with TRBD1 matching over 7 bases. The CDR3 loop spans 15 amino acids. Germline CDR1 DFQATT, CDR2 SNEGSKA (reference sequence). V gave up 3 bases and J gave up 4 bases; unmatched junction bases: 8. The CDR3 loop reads CSASEGRGSNEKLFF. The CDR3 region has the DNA TGCAGTGCTAGTGAGGGCAGGGGGAGTAATGAAAAACTGTTTTTT.

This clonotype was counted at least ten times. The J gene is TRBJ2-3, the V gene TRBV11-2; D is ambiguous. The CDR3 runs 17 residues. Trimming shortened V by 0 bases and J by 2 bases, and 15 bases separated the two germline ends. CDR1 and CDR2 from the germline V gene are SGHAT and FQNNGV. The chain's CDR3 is CASSLDSQSVNTDTQYF. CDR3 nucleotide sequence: TGTGCCAGCAGCTTAGACTCTCAGAGTGTGAACACAGATACGCAGTATTTT.

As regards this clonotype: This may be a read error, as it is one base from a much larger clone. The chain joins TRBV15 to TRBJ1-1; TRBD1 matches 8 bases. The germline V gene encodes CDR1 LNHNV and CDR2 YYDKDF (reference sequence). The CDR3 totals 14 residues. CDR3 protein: CAASVTGGDTEAFF. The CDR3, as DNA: TGTGCCGCCAGCGTTACAGGGGGGGACACTGAAGCTTTCTTT.

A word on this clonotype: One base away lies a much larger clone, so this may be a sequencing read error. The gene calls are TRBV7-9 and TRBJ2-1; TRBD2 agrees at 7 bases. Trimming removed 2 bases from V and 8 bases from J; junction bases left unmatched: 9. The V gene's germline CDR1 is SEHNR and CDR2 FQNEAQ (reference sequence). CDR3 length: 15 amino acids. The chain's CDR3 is CASSLSSGEGDEQFF. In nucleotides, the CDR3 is TGTGCCAGCAGCTTATCATCGGGGGAGGGTGATGAGCAGTTCTTC. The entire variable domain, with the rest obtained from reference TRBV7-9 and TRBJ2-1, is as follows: DTGVSQNPRHKITKRGQNVTFRCDPISEHNRLYWYRQTLGQGPEFLTYFQNEAQLEKSRLLSDRFSAERPKGSFSTLEIQRTEQGDSAMYLCASSLSSGEGDEQFFGPGTRLTVL.

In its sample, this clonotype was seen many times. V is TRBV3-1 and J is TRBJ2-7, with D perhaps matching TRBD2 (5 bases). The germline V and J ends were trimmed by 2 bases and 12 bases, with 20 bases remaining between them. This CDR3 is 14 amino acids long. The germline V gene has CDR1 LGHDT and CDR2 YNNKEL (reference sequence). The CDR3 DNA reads TGTGCCAGCAGCCAATTACAGTCTACGAGCGGTCGGTACTTC. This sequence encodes CASSQLQSTSGRYF.

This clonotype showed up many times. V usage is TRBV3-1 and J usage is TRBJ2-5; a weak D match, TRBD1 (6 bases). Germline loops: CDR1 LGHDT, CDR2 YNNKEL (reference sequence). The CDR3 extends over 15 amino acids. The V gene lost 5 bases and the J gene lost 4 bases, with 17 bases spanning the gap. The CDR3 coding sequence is TGTGCCAGCAGCACCCGGGACACTACCTCAGAGACCCAGTACTTC. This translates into CASSTRDTTSETQYF.

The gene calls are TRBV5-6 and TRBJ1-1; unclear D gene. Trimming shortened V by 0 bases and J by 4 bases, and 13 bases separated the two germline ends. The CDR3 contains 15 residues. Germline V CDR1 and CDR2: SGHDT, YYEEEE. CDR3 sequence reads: CASSLEDGWSTEAFF. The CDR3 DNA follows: TGTGCCAGCAGCTTGGAAGACGGCTGGAGCACTGAAGCTTTCTTT.

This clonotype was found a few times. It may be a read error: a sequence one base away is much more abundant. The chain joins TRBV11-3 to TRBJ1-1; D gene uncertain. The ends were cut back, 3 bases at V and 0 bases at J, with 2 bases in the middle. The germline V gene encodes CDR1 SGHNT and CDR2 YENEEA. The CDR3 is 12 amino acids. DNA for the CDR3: TGTGCCAGCAGCTTCTTGAACACTGAAGCTTTCTTT. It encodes CASSFLNTEAFF.

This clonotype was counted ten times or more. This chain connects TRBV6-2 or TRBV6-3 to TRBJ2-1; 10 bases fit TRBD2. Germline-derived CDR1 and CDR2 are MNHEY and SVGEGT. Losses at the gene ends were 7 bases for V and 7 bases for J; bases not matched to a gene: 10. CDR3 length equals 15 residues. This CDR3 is CASNKGLASWNEQFF. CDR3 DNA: TGTGCCAGCAATAAGGGACTAGCGAGTTGGAATGAGCAGTTCTTC.

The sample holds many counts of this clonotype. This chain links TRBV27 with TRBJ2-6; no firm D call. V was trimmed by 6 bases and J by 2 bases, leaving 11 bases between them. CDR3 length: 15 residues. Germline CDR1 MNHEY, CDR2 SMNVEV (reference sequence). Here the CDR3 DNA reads TGTGCCAGCAGACTCGACATGACTGGGGCCAACGTCCTGACTTTC. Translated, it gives CASRLDMTGANVLTF.

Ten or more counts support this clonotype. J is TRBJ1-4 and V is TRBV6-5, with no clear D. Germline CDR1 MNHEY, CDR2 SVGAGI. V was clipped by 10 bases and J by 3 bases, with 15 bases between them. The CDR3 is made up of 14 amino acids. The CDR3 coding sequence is TGTGCCACCCGAACGGGGAGATCTAATGAAAAACTGTTTTTT. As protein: CATRTGRSNEKLFF.

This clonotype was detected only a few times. The DNA for the CDR3 is TGTGCCAGCAGCCACCGACAGGGAGCGATTAACTATGGCTACACCTTC. It specifies CASSHRQGAINYGYTF. The chain joins TRBV14 to TRBJ1-2, with TRBD1 matching 7 bases. Looked up from germline, CDR1 is SGHDN and CDR2 is FVKESK. Losses at the gene ends were 3 bases for V and 1 base for J; bases not matched to a gene: 8. The CDR3 spans 16 residues.

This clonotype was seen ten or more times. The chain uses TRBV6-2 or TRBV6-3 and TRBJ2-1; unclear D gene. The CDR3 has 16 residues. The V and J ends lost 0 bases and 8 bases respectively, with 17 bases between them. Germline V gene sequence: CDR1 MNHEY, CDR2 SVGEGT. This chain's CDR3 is CASSYSTSRTRDEQFF. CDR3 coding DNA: TGTGCCAGCAGTTACTCAACGAGCCGTACAAGGGATGAGCAGTTCTTC.

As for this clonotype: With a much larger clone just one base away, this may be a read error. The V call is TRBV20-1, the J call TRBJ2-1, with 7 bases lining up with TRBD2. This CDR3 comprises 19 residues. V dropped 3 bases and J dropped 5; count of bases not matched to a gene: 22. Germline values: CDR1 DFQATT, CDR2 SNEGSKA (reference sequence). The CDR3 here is CSARPRLAAGKLRDNEQFF. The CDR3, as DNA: TGCAGTGCTAGGCCGAGACTAGCAGCCGGCAAACTGAGAGACAATGAGCAGTTCTTC.

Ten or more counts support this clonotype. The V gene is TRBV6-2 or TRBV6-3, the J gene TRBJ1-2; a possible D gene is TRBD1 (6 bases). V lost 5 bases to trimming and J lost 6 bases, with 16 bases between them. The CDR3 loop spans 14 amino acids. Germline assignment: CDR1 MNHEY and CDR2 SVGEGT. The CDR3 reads CASSTTDRFHGYTF. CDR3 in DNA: TGTGCCAGCAGTACCACCGACAGGTTCCATGGCTACACCTTC.

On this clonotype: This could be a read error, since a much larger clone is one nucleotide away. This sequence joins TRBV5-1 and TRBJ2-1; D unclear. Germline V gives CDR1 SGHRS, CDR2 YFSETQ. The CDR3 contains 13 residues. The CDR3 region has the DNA TGCGCCAGCAGCTCCCGGGCTGGGAATGGGCAGTTCTTC. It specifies CASSSRAGNGQFF.

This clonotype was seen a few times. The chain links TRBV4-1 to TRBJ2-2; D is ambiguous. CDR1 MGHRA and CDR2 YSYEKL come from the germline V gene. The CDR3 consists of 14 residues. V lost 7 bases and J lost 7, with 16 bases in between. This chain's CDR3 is CASTPDPRSGELFF. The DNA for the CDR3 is TGCGCCAGCACCCCAGACCCGAGAAGCGGGGAGCTGTTTTTT.

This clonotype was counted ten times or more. CDR3 region: CASSPPGTSQETQYF. CDR3 sequence (DNA): TGTGCCAGCTCACCACCCGGGACTAGCCAAGAGACCCAGTACTTC. The chain couples TRBV18 to TRBJ2-5, with 8 bases identical to TRBD2. Trimming cost V 0 bases and J 1 base; bases outside gene matches: 1. CDR1 and CDR2 (germline): KGHSH, LQKENI. This CDR3 is 15 amino acids long.